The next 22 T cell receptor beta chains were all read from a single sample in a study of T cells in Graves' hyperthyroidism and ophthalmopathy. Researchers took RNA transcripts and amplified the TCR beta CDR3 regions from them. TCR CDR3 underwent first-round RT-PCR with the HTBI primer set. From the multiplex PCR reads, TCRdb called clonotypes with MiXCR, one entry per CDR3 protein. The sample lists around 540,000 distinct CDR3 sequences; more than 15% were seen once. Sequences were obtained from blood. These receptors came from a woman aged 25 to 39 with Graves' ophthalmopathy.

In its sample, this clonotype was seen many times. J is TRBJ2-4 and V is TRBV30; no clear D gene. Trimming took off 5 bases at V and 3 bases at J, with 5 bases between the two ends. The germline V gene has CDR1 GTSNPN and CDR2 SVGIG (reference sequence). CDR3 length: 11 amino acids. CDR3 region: CAWSGKNIQYF. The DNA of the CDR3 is TGTGCCTGGTCGGGCAAAAACATTCAGTACTTC.

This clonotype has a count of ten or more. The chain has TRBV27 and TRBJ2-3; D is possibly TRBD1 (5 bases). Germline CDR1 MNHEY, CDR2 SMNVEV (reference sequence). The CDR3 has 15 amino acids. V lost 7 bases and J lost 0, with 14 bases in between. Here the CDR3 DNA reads TGTGCCAGCAATGGGAACAGGCTGAGCACAGATACGCAGTATTTT. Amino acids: CASNGNRLSTDTQYF.

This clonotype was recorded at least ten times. The CDR3 DNA sequence: TGTGCCAGCAGTTCCGGAGTAGAGTTCTTC. This gives the protein CASSSGVEFF. The rearrangement uses TRBV28 and TRBJ2-1, with D unclear. This CDR3 is built from 10 residues. In germline, CDR1 is MDHEN, CDR2 SYDVKM. The ends were cut back, 4 bases at V and 14 bases at J, with 9 bases in the middle.

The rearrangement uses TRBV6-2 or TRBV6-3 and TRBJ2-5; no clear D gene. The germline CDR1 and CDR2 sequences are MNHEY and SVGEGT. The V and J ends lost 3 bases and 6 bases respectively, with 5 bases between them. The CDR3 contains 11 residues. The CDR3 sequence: CASSYVKTQYF. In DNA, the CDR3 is TGTGCCAGCAGTTATGTCAAGACCCAGTACTTC.

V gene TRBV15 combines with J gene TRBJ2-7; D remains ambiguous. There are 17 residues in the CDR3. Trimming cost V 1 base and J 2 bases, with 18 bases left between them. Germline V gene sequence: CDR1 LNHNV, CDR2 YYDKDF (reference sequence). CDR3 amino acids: CATSRGAVTSTTYEQYF. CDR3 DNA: TGTGCCACCAGCAGAGGGGCGGTGACATCCACTACCTACGAGCAGTACTTC.

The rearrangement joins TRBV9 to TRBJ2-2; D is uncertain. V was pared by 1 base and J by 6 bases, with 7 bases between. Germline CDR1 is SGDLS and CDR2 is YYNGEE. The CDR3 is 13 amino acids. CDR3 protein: CASSVSVPGELFF. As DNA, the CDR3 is TGTGCCAGCAGCGTATCGGTACCCGGGGAGCTGTTTTTT.

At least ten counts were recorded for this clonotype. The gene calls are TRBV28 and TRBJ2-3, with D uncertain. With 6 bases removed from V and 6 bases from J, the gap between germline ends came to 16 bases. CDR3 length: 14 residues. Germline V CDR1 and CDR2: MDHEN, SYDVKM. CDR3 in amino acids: CASRALVVRDTQYF. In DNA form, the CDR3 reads TGTGCCAGCAGAGCCCTAGTTGTGAGGGATACGCAGTATTTT.

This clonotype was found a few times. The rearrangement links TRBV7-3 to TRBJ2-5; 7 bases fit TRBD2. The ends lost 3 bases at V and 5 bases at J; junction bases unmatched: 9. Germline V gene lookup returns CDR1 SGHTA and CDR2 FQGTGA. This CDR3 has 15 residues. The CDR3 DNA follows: TGTGCCAGCAGCTTGGCCGGGGCGGGGGTGGAGACCCAGTACTTC. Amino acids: CASSLAGAGVETQYF.

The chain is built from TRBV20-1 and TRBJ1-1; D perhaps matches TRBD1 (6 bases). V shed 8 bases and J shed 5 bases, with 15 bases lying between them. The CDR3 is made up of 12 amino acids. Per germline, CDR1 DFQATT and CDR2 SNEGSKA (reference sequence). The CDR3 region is CSPTSGETEAFF. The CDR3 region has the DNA TGCAGTCCCACATCAGGGGAGACTGAAGCTTTCTTT.

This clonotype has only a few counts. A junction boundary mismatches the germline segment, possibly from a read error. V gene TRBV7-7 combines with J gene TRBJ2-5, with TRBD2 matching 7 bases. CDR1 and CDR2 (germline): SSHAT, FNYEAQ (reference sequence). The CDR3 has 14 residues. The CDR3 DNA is TGTGCTAGCAGCTTAGCGGGCAGGGAAGAGACCCAGTACTTC. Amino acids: CASSLAGREETQYF.

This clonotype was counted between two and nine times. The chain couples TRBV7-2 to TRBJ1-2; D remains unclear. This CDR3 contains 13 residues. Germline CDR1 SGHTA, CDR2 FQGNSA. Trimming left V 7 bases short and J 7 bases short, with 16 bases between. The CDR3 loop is CASTPPGFGGYTF. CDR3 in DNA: TGTGCCAGCACCCCGCCCGGATTTGGTGGCTACACCTTC.

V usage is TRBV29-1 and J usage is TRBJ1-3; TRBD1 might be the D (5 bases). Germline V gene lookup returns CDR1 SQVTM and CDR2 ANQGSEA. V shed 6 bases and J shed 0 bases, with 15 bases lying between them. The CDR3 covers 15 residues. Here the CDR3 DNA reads TGCAGCGTCCTGGGGGGTGGCTTCTCTGGAAACACCATATATTTT. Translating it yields CSVLGGGFSGNTIYF.

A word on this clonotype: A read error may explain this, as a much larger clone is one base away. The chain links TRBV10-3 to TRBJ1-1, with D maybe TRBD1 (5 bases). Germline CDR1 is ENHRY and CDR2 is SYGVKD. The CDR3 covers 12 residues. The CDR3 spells CAISVKDTEASF. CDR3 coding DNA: TGTGCCATCAGTGTTAAGGACACTGAAGCTTCCTTT.

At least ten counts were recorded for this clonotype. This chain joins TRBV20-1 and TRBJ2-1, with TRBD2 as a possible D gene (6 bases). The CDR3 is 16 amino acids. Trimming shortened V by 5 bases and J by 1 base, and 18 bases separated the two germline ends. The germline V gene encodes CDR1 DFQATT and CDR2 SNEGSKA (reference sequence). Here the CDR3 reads CSAQRVGTRSYNEQFF. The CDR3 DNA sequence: TGCAGTGCTCAAAGGGTGGGGACTCGTTCCTACAATGAGCAGTTCTTC.

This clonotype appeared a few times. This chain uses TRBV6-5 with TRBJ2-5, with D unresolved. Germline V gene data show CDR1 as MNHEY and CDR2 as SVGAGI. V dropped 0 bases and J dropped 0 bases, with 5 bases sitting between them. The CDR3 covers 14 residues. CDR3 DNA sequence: TGTGCCAGCAGTTACTCTGGGTACCAAGAGACCCAGTACTTC. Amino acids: CASSYSGYQETQYF.

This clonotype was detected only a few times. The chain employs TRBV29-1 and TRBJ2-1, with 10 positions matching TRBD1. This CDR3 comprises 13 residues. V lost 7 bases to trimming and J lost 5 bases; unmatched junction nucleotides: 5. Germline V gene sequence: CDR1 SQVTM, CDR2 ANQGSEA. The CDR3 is CSATDRGDNEQFF. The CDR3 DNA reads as TGCAGCGCTACGGACAGGGGGGACAATGAGCAGTTCTTC.

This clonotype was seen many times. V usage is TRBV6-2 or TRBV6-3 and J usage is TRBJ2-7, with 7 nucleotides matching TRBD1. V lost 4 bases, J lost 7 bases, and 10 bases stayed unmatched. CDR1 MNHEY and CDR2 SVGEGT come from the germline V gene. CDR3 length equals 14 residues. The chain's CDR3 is CASSWSGQPAEQYF. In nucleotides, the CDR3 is TGTGCCAGCAGTTGGTCGGGACAGCCCGCTGAGCAGTACTTC.

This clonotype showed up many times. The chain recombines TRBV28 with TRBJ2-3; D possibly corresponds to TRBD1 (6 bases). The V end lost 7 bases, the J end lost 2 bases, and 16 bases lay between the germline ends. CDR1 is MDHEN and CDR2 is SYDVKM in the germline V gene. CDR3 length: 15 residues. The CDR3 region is CASIKGGLVTDTQYF. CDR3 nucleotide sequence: TGTGCCAGCATTAAAGGGGGTTTAGTCACAGATACGCAGTATTTT.

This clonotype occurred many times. Here the CDR3 reads CASRGATIYEQYF. The CDR3 bases are TGTGCCAGCAGAGGAGCCACAATCTACGAGCAGTACTTC. V and J are TRBV3-1 and TRBJ2-7; D remains ambiguous. Germline V gene data show CDR1 as LGHDT and CDR2 as YNNKEL (reference sequence). Trimming shortened V by 6 bases and J by 3 bases, and 12 bases separated the two germline ends. There are 13 residues in the CDR3.

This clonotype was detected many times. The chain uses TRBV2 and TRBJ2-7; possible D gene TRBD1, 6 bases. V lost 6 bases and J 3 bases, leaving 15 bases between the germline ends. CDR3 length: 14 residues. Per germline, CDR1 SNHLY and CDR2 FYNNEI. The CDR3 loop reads CASRLQGESYEQYF. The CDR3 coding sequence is TGTGCCAGCAGACTACAGGGAGAGAGCTACGAGCAGTACTTC.

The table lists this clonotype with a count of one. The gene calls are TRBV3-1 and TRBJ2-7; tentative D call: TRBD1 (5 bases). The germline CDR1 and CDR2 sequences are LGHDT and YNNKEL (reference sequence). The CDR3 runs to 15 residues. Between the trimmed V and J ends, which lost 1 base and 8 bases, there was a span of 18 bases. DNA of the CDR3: TGTGCCAGCAGCCAAGGGACACGGCCCCAGGTGAAGCAGTACTTC. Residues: CASSQGTRPQVKQYF.

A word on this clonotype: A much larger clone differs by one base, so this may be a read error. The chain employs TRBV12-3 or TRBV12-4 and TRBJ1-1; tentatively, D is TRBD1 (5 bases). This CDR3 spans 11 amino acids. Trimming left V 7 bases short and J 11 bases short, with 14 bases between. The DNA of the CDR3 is TGTGCCAGCACCCCGGGAGGGGATGCTTTCTTT. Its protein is CASTPGGDAFF.